The 9 T cell receptor beta chains presented below share a single source sample, sequenced in a study of T cell repertoires in cytomegalovirus infection. These receptors' antigens are unknown. TCRdb analysed the reads with MiXCR anew, one entry per CDR3 protein. The sample holds roughly 700,000 distinct CDR3 sequences, around a third seen once. The material was cultured PBMCs, obtained from culture after CMV antigen stimulation. Receptors originate from a human donor in good health (CMV status not recorded). Some clones in this sample may be carry-over from other donors' samples.

The sample holds a few counts of this clonotype. The chain uses TRBV5-4 and TRBJ2-3; D uncertain. The CDR3 loop spans 16 amino acids. Germline-derived CDR1 and CDR2 are SGHNT and YYREEE (reference sequence). Trimming removed 5 bases from V and 0 bases from J, with 16 bases in between. CDR3 in amino acids: CASRSAPSASTDTQYF. The CDR3 region has the DNA TGTGCCAGCAGGTCTGCACCTTCCGCTAGCACAGATACGCAGTATTTT.

To note about this clonotype: This may be a read error: a much more frequent sequence differs by one nucleotide. The gene calls are TRBV7-2 and TRBJ2-5; 12 bases line up with TRBD2. J gave up 6 bases and V 3 bases, and 5 bases lay outside the gene matches. The germline gives CDR1 SGHTA, CDR2 FQGNSA. This CDR3 has 15 residues. The chain's CDR3 is CASSFPLAGGKTQYF. The CDR3 nucleotides are TGTGCCAGCAGCTTCCCACTAGCGGGAGGAAAGACCCAGTACTTC.

There are a few counts of this clonotype. The chain carries TRBV6-2 or TRBV6-3 and TRBJ2-7; weak D call: TRBD1 (5 bases). The germline gives CDR1 MNHEY, CDR2 SVGEGT. The CDR3 covers 17 residues. V was pared by 2 bases and J by 2 bases, with 19 bases between. In nucleotides, the CDR3 is TGTGCCAGCAGTTACCCTACAGAGTGGGGCGCAACCTACGAGCAGTACTTC. This gives the protein CASSYPTEWGATYEQYF.

In its sample, this clonotype was seen a few times. The V and J genes are TRBV7-2 and TRBJ1-5, with unresolved D. Germline V gives CDR1 SGHTA, CDR2 FQGNSA. The length of the CDR3 is 15 residues. Trimming cost V 5 bases and J 0 bases, with 11 bases left between them. The DNA of the CDR3 is TGTGCCAGCAGCCTCAGTAGCCTTAGCAATCAGCCCCAGCATTTT. Amino acids: CASSLSSLSNQPQHF.

The CDR3 DNA reads TGTGCCAGCAGCTTTGGTTTCTCCAGGGAGCAGTACTTC. It is translated as CASSFGFSREQYF. The chain links TRBV7-2 to TRBJ2-7; D is undetermined. CDR3 length equals 13 residues. Trimming removed 3 bases from V and 7 bases from J, with 13 bases in between. CDR1 is SGHTA and CDR2 is FQGNSA in the germline V gene.

The gene calls are TRBV7-2 and TRBJ1-2; 8 positions match TRBD1. The CDR3 runs to 12 residues. From germline, CDR1 is SGHTA and CDR2 FQGNSA. The V segment lost 5 bases and the J segment 7 bases; nucleotides outside the gene matches: 3. CDR3 DNA: TGTGCCAGCAGCGCGACAGGGGTTGGCTACACCTTC. Residues: CASSATGVGYTF.

V gene TRBV20-1 combines with J gene TRBJ2-1, with a weak D call TRBD2 (5 bases). With 6 bases removed from V and 8 bases from J, the gap between germline ends came to 17 bases. This CDR3 region has 13 residues. The germline V gene has CDR1 DFQATT and CDR2 SNEGSKA (reference sequence). The chain's CDR3 is CSAPGPGGDEQFF. The CDR3 nucleotides are TGCAGTGCCCCGGGCCCCGGAGGCGATGAGCAGTTCTTC.

This chain uses TRBV30 with TRBJ1-5, with D perhaps TRBD1 (5 bases). The CDR3 totals 14 residues. Per the germline V gene, CDR1 is GTSNPN and CDR2 is SVGIG (reference sequence). V was clipped by 2 bases and J by 1 base, with 9 bases between them. The CDR3 nucleotides read TGTGCCTGGAGTCTTGGGGCGAGCAATCAGCCCCAGCATTTT. Translation: CAWSLGASNQPQHF. Combining the CDR3 with reference TRBV30 and TRBJ1-5 gives the whole variable domain SQTIHQWPATLVQPVGSPLSLECTVEGTSNPNLYWYRQAAGRGLQLLFYSVGIGQISSEVPQNLSASRPQDRQFILSSKKLLLSDSGFYLCAWSLGASNQPQHFGDGTRLSIL.

The chain carries TRBV5-1 and TRBJ1-5; TRBD1 might be the D (5 bases). This CDR3 has 15 amino acids. Looked up from germline, CDR1 is SGHRS and CDR2 is YFSETQ. The germline V and J ends were trimmed by 4 bases and 1 base, with 12 bases remaining between them. CDR3 nucleotides: TGCGCCAGCAGCGCGGGGGAGGAAAGCAATCAGCCCCAGCATTTT. Its protein is CASSAGEESNQPQHF.